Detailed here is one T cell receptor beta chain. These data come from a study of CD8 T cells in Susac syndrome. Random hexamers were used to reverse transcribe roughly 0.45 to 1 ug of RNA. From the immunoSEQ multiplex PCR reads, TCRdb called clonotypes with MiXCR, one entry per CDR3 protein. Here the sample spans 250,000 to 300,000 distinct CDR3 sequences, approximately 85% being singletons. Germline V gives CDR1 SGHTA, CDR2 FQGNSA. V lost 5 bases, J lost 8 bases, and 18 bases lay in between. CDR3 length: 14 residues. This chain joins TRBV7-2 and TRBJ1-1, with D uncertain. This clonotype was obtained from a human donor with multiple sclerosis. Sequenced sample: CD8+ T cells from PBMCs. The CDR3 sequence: CASSPITGTWEAFF. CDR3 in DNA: TGTGCCAGCAGCCCAATAACCGGCACTTGGGAAGCTTTCTTT. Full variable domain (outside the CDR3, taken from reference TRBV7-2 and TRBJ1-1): GAGVSQSPSNKVTEKGKDVELRCDPISGHTALYWYRQSLGQGLEFLIYFQGNSAPDKSGLPSDRFSAERTGGSVSTLTIQRTQQEDSAVYLCASSPITGTWEAFFGQGTRLTVV.